This T cell receptor (beta chain) was retrieved from a study of blood T cell repertoires in COVID-19. About the study: From the United States, Italy and Spain came samples of acute and convalescent COVID-19.

The repertoire was sequenced with immunoSEQ multiplex PCR; TCRdb's copy has only in-frame clones and lacks some. The sample has around 200,000 clones; over 75% are singletons. This clone was detected ten times or more. The CDR3 covers 14 residues. Germline V gene data show CDR1 as KGHDR and CDR2 as SFDVKD. J gave up 7 bases and V 3 bases, and 3 bases lay outside the gene matches. What was sequenced was PBMCs or T cells enriched from blood (not recorded which). The rearrangement uses TRBV24-1 and TRBJ1-5; TRBD1 matches 9 bases. This clonotype was obtained from a woman aged 40 to 49 with acute COVID-19. CDR3 sequence reads: CATSDTGQGQPQHF. CDR3 DNA sequence: TGTGCCACCAGTGATACGGGACAGGGCCAGCCCCAGCATTTT.